This T cell receptor beta chain is drawn from a study of PD-1 blockade in classical Hodgkin lymphoma (dated by TCRdb to 2019 to 2021). With respect to the entire study: Nivolumab dosing was 3 mg/kg intravenously every 2 weeks, continuing until either disease progression or unacceptable toxicity. To define a peripheral blood immune signature of response to PD-1 blockade in classical Hodgkin lymphoma, the study combined TCR beta sequencing with CyTOF.

V is reduced by 8 bases and J by 4 bases, leaving a spacing of 15 bases between them. The CDR3 goes from the cysteine to the phenylalanine over 14 residues. Only CDR3 DNA remains: 42 bases, in frame from the first base. The germline V gene (reference sequence) specifies MNHNY as CDR1 and SVGAGI as CDR2. Explained via the paper, the time point label denotes: cycle 1 day 1 (C1D1), immediately before nivolumab initiation. All trial patients had relapsed after autologous stem cell transplantation, with cohorts A, B and C differing in prior brentuximab vedotin exposure. The trial cohort comprised 56 patients with relapsed/refractory classical Hodgkin lymphoma whose best overall responses were complete response, partial response or progressive disease. Single-agent nivolumab was administered to trial patients in the multi-cohort phase II CheckMate 205 trial. An independent review committee assessed best overall response by applying the 2007 International Working Group response criteria. Trial PBMCs were collected immediately before nivolumab initiation (C1D1) and during therapy at cycle 2 day 1 and cycle 4 day 1. Peripheral blood was collected in 8 mL Vacutainer Cell Preparation Tubes, from which PBMCs were isolated by centrifugation and then cryopreserved.

The Qiagen DNeasy kit was used to extract genomic DNA from unsorted PBMCs and from the negatively selected CD4+ and CD8+ fractions. TCR beta CDR3 regions were amplified by immunoSEQ multiplex PCR using primers annealing to V and J segments. A synthetic immune receptor repertoire was used to minimize amplification bias, and remaining bias was computationally removed after sequencing. Regarding the original processing steps: Repertoire diversity was quantified as the Shannon entropy index using custom Python scripts. The unsorted, CD4+ and CD8+ repertoires were each analyzed separately, with the exception of combined analyses, where CD4+ and CD8+ sequences were merged in silico. Clonal expansion was defined as at least a 2-fold frequency increase after treatment relative to C1D1, with a pseudocount of 0.5 for undetected baseline clones. Clones with 0 or 1 copy at C1D1 were classified as singleton clones, and clones with 2 or more copies were classified as non-singleton clones. By matching protein sequences in sorted samples from the same patient, clones expanded in unsorted samples were annotated as CD4+, CD8+ or unknown. Wilcoxon tests were applied to paired samples to test diversity changes from C1D1 to C4D1. TCRdb took this table from immuneACCESS and kept in-frame rearrangements with V and J called. Such tables lack part of the clones; where checked against another copy, unresolved V genes explain under half of the gap, and the rest is unexplained. V, J and clone size derive from that table, while D and trimming were established from the DNA sequence. The sample data list fewer than 90,000 clones, and under 90% of these were observed just once. Jointly, the top ten make up around 20% of the sample.

This clone was observed a single time. The target of this receptor is not known. There are no base qualities to consult, and no much larger clone falls within one base. Study-wide findings and limitations: Baseline TCR diversity was reported to be lower in newly diagnosed patients than in healthy donors and to be lower still in relapsed/refractory patients. By C4D1, a significant rise was seen in CD4+ TCR diversity but not in CD8+ TCR diversity (p=0.0027 vs p=0.16), and the rise was most apparent among complete responders (p=0.02). The study covered only a single clinical trial cohort, and the causes of the repertoire differences, possibly disease activity or prior therapy, were still not defined. Trial patients with a complete response had baseline diversity similar to that of newly diagnosed patients, while partial responders and progressors had significantly lower diversity. Diversity was lower in patients who began nivolumab less than 1 year after ASCT, so these patients were left out of later analyses to avoid confounding by immune reconstitution.

The source is a human donor with classical Hodgkin lymphoma. Here the chain combines TRBV6-6 and TRBJ1-5, with a weak D call of TRBD1 (5 bases match). The source was peripheral blood mononuclear cells (PBMCs), collected at baseline. CDR3 loop: CASGGNDGNQPQHF. The DNA sequence follows: TGTGCCAGCGGGGGTAATGATGGGAATCAGCCCCAGCATTTT.